This T cell receptor (beta chain) stems from a study of response to subunit inactivated influenza vaccine. The study's findings and limits: The authors proposed limited new T cell recruitment per seasonal influenza vaccination.

Germline V CDR1 and CDR2: SGDLS, YYNGEE. V was shortened by 7 bases and J by 8 bases, with 16 bases between the two germline ends. The CDR3 runs 13 residues. The table lists this clonotype with many counts. Antigen unknown. From the RT-PCR reads, TCRdb called clonotypes with MiXCR, one entry per CDR3 protein. The sample has 450,000 to 500,000 distinct CDR3 sequences, approximately 11% seen once. The rearrangement links TRBV9 to TRBJ2-1, with D possibly being TRBD2 (5 bases). The sequence was collected from a man aged 45-60 years who received an inactivated influenza vaccine. Sequenced material: PBMCs from blood, taken roughly 47 days after vaccination. CDR3 sequence (DNA): TGTGCCAGCCGAGAGGGTAGCATACATGAGCAGTTCTTC. It specifies CASREGSIHEQFF.